Shown below are 22 T cell receptor beta chains from a single sample sequenced in a study of blood T cell repertoires in COVID-19. The data were produced by immunoSEQ multiplex PCR, yet TCRdb's version contains in-frame clones alone and is incomplete. This sample has 200,000 to 300,000 clones, with approximately 86% found just once. The sample comprised peripheral blood. These receptors came from a woman in her 70s with active or convalescent COVID-19.

This chain joins TRBV6-5 and TRBJ1-1; tentative D call: TRBD1 (5 bases). V was cut by 6 bases and J by 4 bases, with 15 bases left in between. This CDR3 has 14 amino acids. CDR1 and CDR2 (germline): MNHEY, SVGAGI. The CDR3 reads CASRSMGRGTEAFF. CDR3 nucleotides: TGTGCCAGCAGATCAATGGGGAGGGGCACTGAAGCTTTCTTT.

This clone has just a few counts. V usage is TRBV11-2 and J usage is TRBJ1-1; 7 bases are a match to TRBD1. With V trimmed by 4 bases and J by 2 bases, 4 bases remained unmatched. CDR3 size: 14 residues. Germline values: CDR1 SGHAT, CDR2 FQNNGV. CDR3 region: CASSSWDSNTEAFF. CDR3 bases: TGTGCCAGCAGCTCATGGGACAGCAACACTGAAGCTTTCTTT.

The chain has TRBV2 and TRBJ2-3; 11 positions match TRBD2. This CDR3 comprises 15 residues. The V and J ends lost 7 bases and 5 bases, in that order; junction bases with no gene match: 8. Germline values: CDR1 SNHLY, CDR2 FYNNEI. The CDR3 spells CASTLLAGVGDTQYF. In DNA form, the CDR3 reads TGTGCCAGCACCCTACTAGCGGGGGTGGGAGATACGCAGTATTTT.

V usage is TRBV19 and J usage is TRBJ1-6; D unresolved. The V end was cut by 6 bases, the J end by 10 bases, with 13 bases between. Germline CDR1 LNHDA, CDR2 SQIVND (reference sequence). This CDR3 has 13 residues. CDR3: CASSEAAESPLHF. The CDR3 region has the DNA TGTGCCAGTAGCGAGGCGGCGGAATCACCCCTCCACTTT.

The DNA of the CDR3 is TGTGCCACCAGTGATTTGCGGGAAAAACTGTTTTTT. This codes for CATSDLREKLFF. The genes are TRBV24-1 and TRBJ1-4; no clear D. The CDR3 has 12 amino acids. V lost 0 bases to trimming and J lost 8 bases, with 3 bases between them. The V gene's germline CDR1 is KGHDR and CDR2 SFDVKD.

The rearrangement links TRBV6-5 to TRBJ1-4; 7 bases align to TRBD1. The CDR3 sequence is 15 residues long. Germline-derived CDR1 and CDR2 are MNHEY and SVGAGI. V shed 2 bases, J shed 11 bases, and the junction held 11 bases outside the gene matches. The CDR3 protein is CASSYTGQRAVKLFF. CDR3 DNA: TGTGCCAGCAGTTACACGGGACAGAGGGCCGTGAAACTGTTTTTT.

The chain employs TRBV12-5 and TRBJ1-5, with D maybe TRBD1 (5 bases). The V gene's germline CDR1 is LGHNT and CDR2 FRNRAP. This CDR3 spans 14 amino acids. Trimming left V 7 bases short and J 5 bases short, with 15 bases between. CDR3 protein: CASAGAGNYQPQHF. The DNA for the CDR3 is TGTGCTAGTGCCGGGGCGGGGAACTATCAGCCCCAGCATTTT.

The chain recombines TRBV6-5 with TRBJ2-1; D unclear. CDR1 and CDR2 (germline): MNHEY, SVGAGI. The CDR3 totals 13 residues. The V and J ends lost 0 bases and 8 bases respectively, with 8 bases between them. The CDR3 nucleotides are TGTGCCAGCAGTTACTCAACGGCGGATGAGCAGTTCTTC. Protein: CASSYSTADEQFF.

The chain joins TRBV6-2 or TRBV6-3 to TRBJ2-7; tentative D call: TRBD2 (5 bases). The CDR3 extends over 11 amino acids. Deletions cut 2 bases from V and 9 bases from J, with 8 bases between. CDR1 is MNHEY, CDR2 SVGEGT, per germline. The CDR3 sequence is CASSYGGGQYF. The CDR3 DNA follows: TGTGCCAGCAGTTACGGAGGCGGGCAGTACTTC.

For the CDR3, the DNA is TGTGCCAGCAGCCAAGCGGAAGACAGGGGGCGAGCTTTCTTT. Protein product: CASSQAEDRGRAFF. The chain uses TRBV4-2 and TRBJ1-1, with 10 bases fitting TRBD1. The CDR3 covers 14 residues. CDR1 LGHNA and CDR2 YNFKEQ come from the germline V gene. With V trimmed by 1 base and J by 10 bases, 6 bases remained unmatched.

The chain has TRBV6-2 or TRBV6-3 and TRBJ1-2; 8 bases match TRBD1. The CDR3 sequence is 13 residues long. Trimming took 5 bases from V and 8 from J; bases not matched to a gene: 7. Germline CDR1 and CDR2: MNHEY and SVGEGT. This chain's CDR3 is CASSRTGPGGYTF. CDR3 nucleotides: TGTGCCAGCAGTCGGACAGGGCCCGGGGGCTACACCTTC.

CDR3 bases: TGCGCCAGCAGTGGGACTAGCGGGGGCCTGAACACCGGGGAGCTGTTTTTT. It yields the protein CASSGTSGGLNTGELFF. V gene TRBV10-2 combines with J gene TRBJ2-2; 13 nucleotides align to TRBD2. Losses at the gene ends were 4 bases for V and 1 base for J; bases not matched to a gene: 3. This CDR3 is built from 17 residues. Looked up from germline, CDR1 is WSHSY and CDR2 is SAAADI.

The J gene is TRBJ1-5, the V gene TRBV4-3, with 8 positions matching TRBD1. CDR1 is LGHNA, CDR2 YSLEER, per germline. Trimming took 2 bases from V and 7 from J; bases not matched to a gene: 10. The CDR3 loop spans 16 amino acids. The CDR3 nucleotides read TGCGCCAGCAGCCAATCACTTGACAGGGGACGCCAGCCCCAGCATTTT. This translates into CASSQSLDRGRQPQHF.

The chain combines TRBV5-5 with TRBJ2-4; 7 positions match TRBD2. CDR1 SGHKS and CDR2 YYEKEE come from the germline V gene (reference sequence). This CDR3 has 18 amino acids. V lost 0 bases and J lost 2; bases outside the gene matches: 11. The CDR3 DNA reads as TGTGCCAGCAGCTTGGACTTGGGGGGGTTCTCATCCAAAAACATTCAGTACTTC. Encoded protein: CASSLDLGGFSSKNIQYF.

This chain connects TRBV27 to TRBJ2-1; 9 bases map to TRBD2. This CDR3 is built from 16 residues. Germline V CDR1 and CDR2: MNHEY, SMNVEV (reference sequence). V gave up 4 bases and J gave up 7 bases; unmatched junction bases: 11. This chain's CDR3 is CASSSPGLALGNEQFF. In nucleotides, the CDR3 is TGTGCCAGCAGTTCTCCGGGACTAGCCTTAGGGAATGAGCAGTTCTTC.

V is TRBV5-4 and J is TRBJ1-2, with a weak D call TRBD1 (5 bases). Trimming took off 3 bases at V and 3 bases at J, with 12 bases between the two ends. This CDR3 is 14 amino acids long. CDR1 is SGHNT and CDR2 is YYREEE in the germline V gene (reference sequence). As DNA, the CDR3 is TGTGCCAGCAGCTCCAGGGTGGTTGACTATGGCTACACCTTC. Encoded protein: CASSSRVVDYGYTF.

The count of this clone is one. The V gene is TRBV7-9, the J gene TRBJ1-1; D is possibly TRBD1 (6 bases). The CDR3 contains 14 residues. Between the trimmed V and J ends, which lost 4 bases and 4 bases, there was a span of 13 bases. Per germline, CDR1 SEHNR and CDR2 FQNEAQ (reference sequence). CDR3 in DNA: TGTGCCAGCAGCTCCGACAGGCTAGCCACTGAAGCTTTCTTT. Translation gives CASSSDRLATEAFF. The entire variable domain, with the rest obtained from reference TRBV7-9 and TRBJ1-1, is as follows: DTGVSQNPRHKITKRGQNVTFRCDPISEHNRLYWYRQTLGQGPEFLTYFQNEAQLEKSRLLSDRFSAERPKGSFSTLEIQRTEQGDSAMYLCASSSDRLATEAFFGQGTRLTVV.

This clone was seen a few times. This chain joins TRBV3-1 (or the pseudogene TRBV3-2) and TRBJ1-2; D is possibly TRBD1 (6 bases). The germline gives CDR1 LGHDT, CDR2 YNNKEL (reference sequence). This CDR3 comprises 14 residues. V gave up 4 bases and J gave up 8 bases, with 17 bases separating them. CDR3 nucleotide sequence: TGTGCCAGCAGCCGGACGGCAGGGGCGAGGGGCTACACCTTC. Protein sequence: CASSRTAGARGYTF.

This chain uses TRBV20-1 with TRBJ1-6; D unclear. CDR1 is DFQATT, CDR2 SNEGSKA, per germline (reference sequence). This CDR3 spans 11 amino acids. Trimming cost V 2 bases and J 11 bases, with 7 bases left between them. The CDR3 DNA follows: TGCAGTGCTAGACCAGGCACACCCCTCCACTTT. Amino acid sequence: CSARPGTPLHF.

This rearrangement joins TRBV15 to TRBJ2-1; 11 bases are shared with TRBD2. The V and J ends lost 2 bases and 6 bases, in that order; junction bases with no gene match: 9. This CDR3 comprises 17 residues. From germline, CDR1 is LNHNV and CDR2 YYDKDF (reference sequence). The CDR3 bases are TGTGCCACCAGCAGAAAGAGAACTAGCGGGGGAAGCAATGAGCAGTTCTTC. The encoded protein is CATSRKRTSGGSNEQFF.

The J gene is TRBJ1-2, the V gene TRBV12-5; possibly TRBD1 for D (6 bases). Germline V gene lookup returns CDR1 LGHNT and CDR2 FRNRAP. Trimming pared 5 bases from V and 7 bases from J, leaving 17 bases between. The CDR3 is 14 residues long. The CDR3 region has the DNA TGTGCTAGTGGTCGGGACACTTACGTTTCTGGCTACACCTTC. Its protein product is CASGRDTYVSGYTF.

This chain links TRBV14 with TRBJ1-1; a weak D match, TRBD1 (6 bases). The length of the CDR3 is 16 residues. Germline V gene data show CDR1 as SGHDN and CDR2 as FVKESK. Trimming removed 2 bases from V and 5 bases from J, with 18 bases in between. DNA of the CDR3: TGTGCCAGCAGCCAACTTTCGGGGGGGCATAGGACTGAAGCTTTCTTT. Residues: CASSQLSGGHRTEAFF.